The 27 T cell receptor beta chains listed next were all sequenced from one sample in a study of blood T cell repertoires in COVID-19. Clones were sequenced by immunoSEQ multiplex PCR, and TCRdb holds only the in-frame ones, with some missing. The sample consists of roughly 250,000 clones, 75% to 90% of them appearing once. What was sequenced was peripheral blood. The receptors derive from a human donor in a cohort sampled during active COVID-19.

This clone was seen ten or more times. V usage is TRBV24-1 and J usage is TRBJ2-7; TRBD1 agrees at 7 bases. The CDR3 sequence is 14 residues long. The J segment lost 2 bases and the V segment lost 4 bases, leaving 4 bases of the junction unmatched. CDR1 and CDR2 (germline): KGHDR, SFDVKD. The CDR3 bases are TGTGCCACCAGTGAAAGGACAGGCGCCTACGAGCAGTACTTC. Translation gives CATSERTGAYEQYF.

This rearrangement joins TRBV29-1 to TRBJ2-1; TRBD2 aligns across 11 bases. Germline V gene sequence: CDR1 SQVTM, CDR2 ANQGSEA. The junction had 6 bases not matched to a gene; V was cut back by 4 bases and J by 7 bases. The CDR3 extends over 14 amino acids. The CDR3 is CSVVLAGGQNEQFF. In DNA form, the CDR3 reads TGCAGCGTTGTCTTAGCGGGGGGGCAAAATGAGCAGTTCTTC.

The chain combines TRBV5-1 with TRBJ1-4, with 10 bases aligning to TRBD1. V gave up 4 bases and J gave up 4 bases; unmatched junction bases: 7. The CDR3 runs to 16 residues. Germline CDR1 SGHRS, CDR2 YFSETQ. The CDR3: CASSRWTGGSNEKLFF. The CDR3 region has the DNA TGCGCCAGCAGCCGATGGACAGGGGGTAGTAATGAAAAACTGTTTTTT.

The genes are TRBV3-1 (or the pseudogene TRBV3-2) and TRBJ2-7, with D uncertain. Germline V CDR1 and CDR2: LGHDT, YNNKEL (reference sequence). CDR3 size: 12 residues. The germline V and J ends were trimmed by 0 bases and 7 bases, with 7 bases remaining between them. The CDR3 sequence: CASSQDLREQYF. CDR3 DNA sequence: TGTGCCAGCAGCCAAGATCTGCGGGAGCAGTACTTC.

The chain is built from TRBV3-1 (or the pseudogene TRBV3-2) and TRBJ2-3; maybe TRBD2 (7 bases). This CDR3 region has 15 residues. Germline V gene data show CDR1 as LGHDT and CDR2 as YNNKEL (reference sequence). The germline V and J ends were trimmed by 5 bases and 1 base, with 13 bases remaining between them. CDR3 DNA: TGTGCCAGCAGCAGACTAGCAGGGGGCACAGATACGCAGTATTTT. Its translation is CASSRLAGGTDTQYF.

The CDR3 DNA reads as TGTGCCAGCAGCTCGCATAGTAACACTGAAGCTTTCTTT. Its protein product is CASSSHSNTEAFF. The chain is built from TRBV7-6 and TRBJ1-1, with D unclear. The CDR3 consists of 13 residues. V lost 4 bases, J lost 2 bases, and 8 bases lay in between. Germline CDR1 and CDR2: SGHVS and FNYEAQ.

The chain employs TRBV28 and TRBJ2-7; maybe TRBD2 (5 bases). This CDR3 comprises 16 residues. V was shortened by 3 bases and J by 3 bases, with 18 bases between the two germline ends. CDR1 and CDR2 from the germline V gene are MDHEN and SYDVKM. The CDR3 DNA is TGTGCCAGCAGTTTTCCCCCCCGGGGTGGGAACTACGAGCAGTACTTC. It codes for CASSFPPRGGNYEQYF.

This clone was seen only once. The chain carries TRBV4-3 and TRBJ2-7, with 10 bases aligning to TRBD2. The length of the CDR3 is 16 residues. V lost 3 bases to trimming and J lost 0 bases; unmatched junction nucleotides: 5. Germline values: CDR1 LGHNA, CDR2 YSLEER. The CDR3 region is CASSQGQRGGSYEQYF. Written as DNA, the CDR3 is TGCGCCAGCAGCCAGGGGCAGCGGGGGGGCTCCTACGAGCAGTACTTC.

CDR3 in DNA: TGTGCCAGCAGCCAAGGACACCTTAGATCACGGCAGTACTTC. Translating gives CASSQGHLRSRQYF. V and J are TRBV3-1 (or the pseudogene TRBV3-2) and TRBJ2-7; no definite D call. Trimming took 1 base from V and 9 from J, leaving 16 bases between them. Germline V gene data show CDR1 as LGHDT and CDR2 as YNNKEL (reference sequence). This CDR3 contains 14 residues.

Points on this clone: Other DNA sequences of this sample code for an identical CDR3. This chain uses TRBV6-5 with TRBJ1-2; D may be TRBD1 (5 bases). The V and J ends lost 6 bases and 6 bases respectively, with 5 bases between them. Germline V gene lookup returns CDR1 MNHEY and CDR2 SVGAGI. This CDR3 is 10 amino acids long. As DNA, the CDR3 is TGTGCCAGCAGCAGGGATGGCTACACCTTC. Amino acids: CASSRDGYTF.

This chain connects TRBV19 to TRBJ1-1, with TRBD1 identical over 9 bases. Germline CDR1 is LNHDA and CDR2 is SQIVND (reference sequence). V shed 6 bases and J 2 bases; nucleotides not matched to a gene: 4. This CDR3 has 14 residues. This CDR3 is CASRDRGFNTEAFF. CDR3 sequence (DNA): TGTGCCAGTAGGGACAGGGGATTTAACACTGAAGCTTTCTTT.

V is TRBV19 and J is TRBJ1-1, with a weak D call TRBD1 (5 bases). Trimming took 5 bases from V and 4 from J, leaving 14 bases between them. The V gene's germline CDR1 is LNHDA and CDR2 SQIVND (reference sequence). This CDR3 is 14 amino acids long. The CDR3 sequence is CASSSLAGPTEAFF. DNA of the CDR3: TGTGCCAGTAGTTCCCTCGCAGGGCCCACTGAAGCTTTCTTT.

The DNA of the CDR3 is TGTGCCAGCAGCTTAACTGTTGGGGGAGGGGAGACCCAGTACTTC. This translates into CASSLTVGGGETQYF. The rearrangement uses TRBV11-2 and TRBJ2-5; TRBD2 aligns across 7 bases. V was pared by 2 bases and J by 5 bases, with 8 bases of the junction left unmatched. Germline assignment: CDR1 SGHAT and CDR2 FQNNGV. There are 15 residues in the CDR3. Full variable domain (missing parts from reference TRBV11-2 and TRBJ2-5): EAGVAQSPRYKIIEKRQSVAFWCNPISGHATLYWYQQILGQGPKLLIQFQNNGVVDDSQLPKDRFSAERLKGVDSTLKIQPAKLEDSAVYLCASSLTVGGGETQYFGPGTRLLVL.

This clone appeared a few times. The rearrangement joins TRBV1 to TRBJ1-2; the table's D call TRBD1 went unverified against the DNA. TRBV1 is a pseudogene segment. The CDR3 runs 18 residues. In nucleotides, the CDR3 is TGCACCAGCAGCCAAGATCTTGGGCCAGGGGATCTTAACTATGGCTACACCTTC. The encoded protein is CTSSQDLGPGDLNYGYTF.

The genes are TRBV19 and TRBJ2-2, with D possibly TRBD2 on 6 matching bases. The CDR3 contains 15 residues. The germline gives CDR1 LNHDA, CDR2 SQIVND (reference sequence). With 2 bases removed from V and 6 bases from J, the gap between germline ends came to 13 bases. Here the CDR3 reads CASSIRLVRSGELFF. The CDR3, as DNA: TGTGCCAGTAGTATACGACTAGTACGGTCCGGGGAGCTGTTTTTT.

This chain uses TRBV19 with TRBJ2-7; 13 bases agree with TRBD2. The germline gives CDR1 LNHDA, CDR2 SQIVND (reference sequence). There are 16 residues in the CDR3. J gave up 4 bases and V 2 bases, and 5 bases lay outside the gene matches. CDR3 coding DNA: TGTGCCAGTAGTATAAGGGGGACTAGCGGGATTTACGAGCAGTACTTC. Its translation is CASSIRGTSGIYEQYF.

This rearrangement joins TRBV12-5 to TRBJ2-7, with unresolved D. Germline loops: CDR1 LGHNT, CDR2 FRNRAP. The CDR3 sequence is 13 residues long. V was cut by 2 bases and J by 7 bases, with 12 bases left in between. This chain's CDR3 is CASGLMTSGEQYF. In nucleotides, the CDR3 is TGTGCTAGTGGTTTGATGACGTCAGGAGAGCAGTACTTC.

The V call is TRBV18, the J call TRBJ2-7, with 8 bases aligning to TRBD1. CDR1 KGHSH and CDR2 LQKENI come from the germline V gene. The CDR3 covers 16 residues. Losses at the gene ends were 3 bases for V and 5 bases for J; bases not matched to a gene: 12. The CDR3 DNA sequence: TGTGCCAGCTCACCCCTATCAGGGGGCGTAATCCACGAGCAGTACTTC. This codes for CASSPLSGGVIHEQYF.

A few counts support this clone. The rearrangement links TRBV2 to TRBJ1-6, with 9 bases fitting TRBD1. CDR1 is SNHLY and CDR2 is FYNNEI in the germline V gene. Trimming at V came to 6 bases and at J to 10 bases, leaving 16 bases not matched to a gene. The CDR3 consists of 17 residues. The CDR3 reads CASRRGPITGGYSPLHF. The CDR3 nucleotides are TGTGCCAGCAGACGCGGGCCTATCACAGGGGGCTACTCACCCCTCCACTTT.

The CDR3 DNA reads TGTGCCACCGCTAGTAGCGGGAGTGCTAACAATGAGCAGTTCTTC. Protein: CATASSGSANNEQFF. This chain uses TRBV24-1 with TRBJ2-1, with 9 bases matching TRBD2. The CDR3 has 15 amino acids. Germline values: CDR1 KGHDR, CDR2 SFDVKD. V gave up 9 bases and J gave up 5 bases; unmatched junction bases: 10.

The CDR3: CASSLVWNTGELFF. The CDR3 DNA reads TGTGCCAGCAGCTTAGTCTGGAACACCGGGGAGCTGTTTTTT. The V gene is TRBV2, the J gene TRBJ2-2; D unclear. Germline CDR1 SNHLY, CDR2 FYNNEI. CDR3 length: 14 amino acids. V dropped 6 bases and J dropped 1 base, with 9 bases sitting between them.

The chain joins TRBV5-1 to TRBJ1-2, with TRBD1 as a possible D gene (6 bases). Trimming took 0 bases from V and 5 from J, leaving 14 bases between them. Germline V gene sequence: CDR1 SGHRS, CDR2 YFSETQ. CDR3 length: 15 amino acids. The CDR3 is CASSLEAGGQYGYTF. The CDR3 coding sequence is TGCGCCAGCAGCTTGGAAGCGGGGGGGCAATATGGCTACACCTTC. Using reference TRBV5-1 and TRBJ1-2 for the parts outside the CDR3, the full variable domain is KAGVTQTPRYLIKTRGQQVTLSCSPISGHRSVSWYQQTPGQGLQFLFEYFSETQRNKGNFPGRFSGRQFSNSRSEMNVSTLELGDSALYLCASSLEAGGQYGYTFGSGTRLTVV.

The CDR3 nucleotides are TGTGCCATCAGTGACGCGAGAGGGAAGGGCACAGATACGCAGTATTTT. Its protein product is CAISDARGKGTDTQYF. This chain connects TRBV10-3 to TRBJ2-3; a possible D gene is TRBD2 (5 bases). The germline V gene has CDR1 ENHRY and CDR2 SYGVKD. CDR3 size: 16 residues. Deletions cut 3 bases from V and 1 base from J, with 14 bases between.

The V call is TRBV5-1, the J call TRBJ1-1; D is uncertain. Trimming shortened V by 0 bases and J by 3 bases, and 15 bases separated the two germline ends. There are 16 residues in the CDR3. Germline V lookup: CDR1 SGHRS, CDR2 YFSETQ. CDR3 bases: TGCGCCAGCAGCTTGGTTCTCCAAACCGGGGACACTGAAGCTTTCTTT. It encodes CASSLVLQTGDTEAFF.

The J gene is TRBJ1-1, the V gene TRBV28; TRBD1 matches at 7 bases. CDR3 length: 14 amino acids. Germline values: CDR1 MDHEN, CDR2 SYDVKM. V was clipped by 3 bases and J by 2 bases; unmatched bases: 3. DNA for the CDR3: TGTGCCAGCAGTTTCGGACAGGTAAACACTGAAGCTTTCTTT. Translated: CASSFGQVNTEAFF. Complete variable domain (other parts from reference TRBV28 and TRBJ1-1): DVKVTQSSRYLVKRTGEKVFLECVQDMDHENMFWYRQDPGLGLRLIYFSYDVKMKEKGDIPEGYSVSREKKERFSLILESASTNQTSMYLCASSFGQVNTEAFFGQGTRLTVV.

The chain uses TRBV18 and TRBJ1-1; D might be TRBD1 (6 bases). The CDR3 has 12 amino acids. Germline loops: CDR1 KGHSH, CDR2 LQKENI. V dropped 5 bases and J dropped 6 bases, with 10 bases sitting between them. The CDR3 DNA reads TGTGCCAGCTCAGCAGGGGTGGCTGAAGCTTTCTTT. Protein product: CASSAGVAEAFF.

The chain recombines TRBV7-9 with TRBJ2-3; 9 nucleotides match TRBD2. Per the germline V gene, CDR1 is SEHNR and CDR2 is FQNEAQ (reference sequence). V lost 3 bases, J lost 6 bases, and 10 bases stayed unmatched. This CDR3 region has 16 residues. CDR3 in amino acids: CASSLPPGLAADTQYF. The CDR3, as DNA: TGTGCCAGCAGCTTGCCTCCGGGACTAGCAGCCGATACGCAGTATTTT.